This T cell receptor beta chain derives from a study of low-dose radiotherapy and immunotherapy resistance in tumors. The ends were cut back, 3 bases at V and 5 bases at J, with 16 bases in the middle. The CDR3 runs 14 residues. Germline CDR1 and CDR2: GTSNPN and SVGIG (reference sequence). Regarding time point: after trial treatment. Stated treatment: LDRT plus nivolumab, ipilimumab, low-dose cyclophosphamide and aspirin (RACIN trial). The donors' treatment consisted of nivolumab, ipilimumab, aspirin, low-dose cyclophosphamide and low-dose radiotherapy. Alpha and beta chains were covered, as first-strand cDNA relied on TRAV- and TRBV-specific primers. An approximately 19-cycle PCR with a constant-region primer and V-primer adapter amplified TCRs. Amplification (by in vitro transcription) was performed on isolated mRNA. TCRdb recomputed calls from the reads with MiXCR, one row per CDR3 protein. Counted here are approximately 91,000 distinct CDR3 sequences, around a fifth occurring once; the ten biggest clones make up roughly 13%.

The receptor's source is a female donor with ovarian cancer. The chain joins TRBV30 to TRBJ1-2; D is uncertain. Sequences were derived from PBMCs, sampled after low-dose radiotherapy plus immunotherapy. Here the CDR3 reads CAWSPNPTAYGYTF. The DNA for the CDR3 is TGTGCCTGGAGCCCCAATCCCACGGCTTATGGCTACACCTTC. The full variable domain, its missing parts supplied by reference TRBV30 and TRBJ1-2, is SQTIHQWPATLVQPVGSPLSLECTVEGTSNPNLYWYRQAAGRGLQLLFYSVGIGQISSEVPQNLSASRPQDRQFILSSKKLLLSDSGFYLCAWSPNPTAYGYTFGSGTRLTVV.